Given below is one T cell receptor (beta chain) in context. This CDR3 comprises 14 residues. Trimming took 10 bases from V and 0 from J, leaving 15 bases between them. Germline CDR1 MDHEN, CDR2 SYDVKM. The record originates from a study of blood T cell repertoires in COVID-19. About the study: The origin of the acute and convalescent COVID-19 samples was the United States, Italy and Spain. PBMCs, B-cell-depleted T cells, or T cells provided the cDNA or gDNA that made up the material.

In the authors' methods: Estimates of nucleated cell counts were drawn from the amplification of reference gene primers. The table came from immunoSEQ multiplex PCR; TCRdb's copy has only in-frame clones and leaves some out. From that table come the V and J calls and clone size; the DNA was used to work out D and trimming. The repertoire holds 130,000 to 150,000 clones, with around 84% as singletons. The specimen was peripheral blood. The TCR sequence derives from a man between 60 and 75 years old with active or convalescent COVID-19. V gene TRBV28 combines with J gene TRBJ1-1; D is possibly TRBD1 (5 bases). The CDR3: CATDRELLNTEAFF. In nucleotides, the CDR3 is TGTGCCACCGACAGAGAGCTTTTGAACACTGAAGCTTTCTTT.